The present T cell receptor beta chain was sequenced within a study of cytomegalovirus exposure and HLA in healthy donors (dated by TCRdb to the late 2010s). For context, the study as a whole: According to an earlier analysis of a few hundred of the donors, 150 million to 200 million T cells yielded 90 million to 130 million unique TCR beta sequences and about 300 Gb of sequence data. An early release that covered 640 HLA-typed donors contained approximately 300 gigabases of sequencing data and approximately 85 million unique TCR sequences. Of the 398 genotyped donors, roughly 85% fell in the genetic ancestry cluster associated with self-reported Caucasian donors. The study aimed to test whether signatures of past pathogen exposure could be identified by cataloging public T cell receptors. Using immunosequencing, the study profiled T cell repertoires from 500 to 800 subjects and related those repertoires to cytomegalovirus serostatus. A separate validation cohort of 100 to 150 different subjects was used in addition to the roughly 700-subject first cohort. High-throughput TCR immunosequencing, statistical association of individual TCRs with disease status, and machine learning were combined to predict cytomegalovirus infection status. To study patterns of TCR occurrence, a later analysis re-analyzed previously published TCR beta repertoires from 650 to 750 donors and added high-resolution HLA genotyping. Rather than using new phenotypic data, the later analysis identified candidate immune exposures from TCR beta sequences and from how often those sequences occurred across donors. In an earlier analysis of 587 of the donors, high-throughput TCR beta sequencing was used to judge whether each TCR beta V gene segment behaved as functional or pseudogenic. Alongside the repertoire data, information on donor age, sex, ethnicity and CMV serostatus was compiled. Genome-wide SNP genotypes for about three fifths of the 666 donors were used in a later genetic analysis, which treated that subset as a discovery cohort. All discovery cohort repertoires had been generated on a single sequencing platform. Both class I and class II loci were covered by HLA typing, at four-digit resolution. Typing coverage differed by locus: A, B, C, DRB1 and DQB1 were typed in about 620-630 donors, DQA1 in 522, DPA1 in 600 to 610, and DPB1 in just under 490. Because of strong linkage in the cohort, roughly five DR-DQ haplotypes were treated as single units for association and clustering. Across about 380 genotyped donors of the cohort, an average of roughly 230,000 unique TCR beta nucleotide sequences per donor were sequenced, and roughly 20% of those sequences were non-productive.

The library was built by means of the immunoSEQ multiplex PCR assay. The multiplex PCR relied on a mix of 60 forward primers for TCR Vbeta segments and 13 reverse primers for TCR Jbeta segments. Amplification of the CDR3 region of rearranged TCR beta genes was performed with a multiplex PCR assay on genomic DNA. The Illumina HiSeq System was used to sequence the amplified TCR beta libraries as 87-base-pair reads. On the authors' methods: In a later analysis, about 80 million unique TCR beta chains were counted across the 666 repertoires, and approximately 11 million of these chains were shared by at least two donors. A nearest-neighbor algorithm error-corrected the raw reads and collapsed the reads into unique sequences, merging closely related sequences to remove PCR and sequencing errors. Alignment of CDR3 sequences to IMGT reference sequences was used to assign V, D and J gene segments. For a sequence to be retained, a match of at least six nucleotides to both a V gene segment and a J gene segment was required. Rearrangements were classified as productive when the CDR3 lacked stop codons and remained in frame with V and J, and all other rearrangements were classified as non-productive. Following IMGT convention, CDR3 was defined as the stretch from the second conserved V-encoded cysteine up to the conserved J-encoded phenylalanine. In an earlier analysis of approximately 590 of the donors, sequences lacking an unambiguous match to a single V gene segment were excluded. In an earlier analysis of approximately 590 of the donors, V segments were called functional above 56.7% productive rearrangements and were called segregating when the between-donor standard deviation exceeded 5%. A statistical classification framework was developed to diagnose cytomegalovirus status using the catalog of TCR beta chain sequences. In a later analysis, TCR nucleotide sequences were compared against IMGT/GENE-DB human TR gene sequences so that V and J genes could be assigned. The TCRdist pipeline was used in a later analysis to assign CDR3 sequences and most-parsimonious VDJ recombination scenarios. A later analysis defined each TCR beta chain by its CDR3 amino acid sequence plus V-gene family, and excluded reads lacking a unique V-gene family. To address suspected cross-contamination and a sequencing artifact, a later analysis removed around 590 highly shared, low-generation-probability nucleotide sequences. In a later analysis, a clonal expansion index for each public chain was calculated from normalized within-repertoire ranks of inferred template counts. In a later analysis, generation probabilities were computed with a VDJ recombination model fitted to out-of-frame rearrangements, and the resulting probabilities were checked against IGoR. A later analysis scored TCR-TCR, TCR-HLA and TCR-CMV co-occurrence with hypergeometric tests, applying a repertoire-size bias correction to TCR pairs. To estimate false discovery rates, a later analysis permuted the HLA or CMV assignments 20 times. In a later analysis, co-occurring TCRs were grouped using DBSCAN, and TCRdist sequence similarity was added for clustering within HLA-allele-positive subsets. Repertoires with fewer than 30,000 or more than 120,000 public chains were left out of co-occurrence clustering, as were about 5 repertoires with anomalous nucleotide sharing. TCRdb re-hosts the immuneACCESS table, in-frame sequences only. Its copies lack some clones; in the studies checked, an unresolved V gene accounts for under half of them, and the cause for the rest is not known. That table gives V, J and clone size, and the DNA gave D and trimming. In this sample the table shows 200,000 or so clones, around 77% of which occur a single time. In total, the top ten clones hold about 2.8% of the sample.

Comment on this clone: Its target antigen remains unknown. The input lacks base qualities; no much larger clone sits a single base away.

On the study overall, not on this receptor specifically: A later analysis found that most CMV-associated TCR beta chains appeared HLA-restricted, with HLA associations seemingly driven largely by CMV exposure. In an earlier analysis of some 550 of the donors, most TCR beta V segments were observed in productive rearrangements about 90% or about 30% of the time, broadly matching IMGT annotations. The presence/absence analyses assumed that sequencing depth was roughly uniform across donors, and that assumption may not be true. For the cohort, immune exposure information was limited to CMV serostatus. The study gave a list of under 200 TCR beta chains associated with cytomegalovirus. A further reported finding was that TCR beta sequences accurately predicted the HLA-A and HLA-B alleles for most subjects in the first cohort. At a false discovery rate of 0.05, a later analysis linked 16,951 TCR beta sequences to specific HLA alleles. In a later analysis, the rate of TCR association differed among HLA loci, with DRB1 alleles having the most associated TCRs and HLA-C alleles having the fewest. Because some donors lacked HLA typing at each locus, the association tests relied only on the typed subset. V-gene and J-gene trimming of TCR beta chains was associated with a missense DCLRE1C variant in a later genetic analysis, and the association was replicated in an independent cohort. A later genetic analysis reported fewer N-insertions in productive TCRs among donors in an Asian-associated ancestry cluster than the roughly 700-donor mean. A later analysis found that HLA-associated TCR beta chains were more clonally expanded and had lower generation probabilities than equally common non-associated chains. It was suggested by the authors that the approach could potentially be generalized to other disease states and immunological phenotypes. A few of the identified cytomegalovirus-associated TCR beta chains were confirmed in vitro to be specific for cytomegalovirus antigens. The earlier analysis of 587 of the donors excluded over 15 rarely observed V segments, including chromosome 9 orphons, because counts were too low. Assigning TCR associations to individual alleles was difficult when HLA alleles, especially DR and DQ, strongly co-occurred. Most TCR sequences were seen in very few donors, while some public TCRs were found in many individuals. The cohort was sequenced for TCR beta chains only, and without alpha or paired-chain data the features that could be detected were limited. Linkage disequilibrium might explain the correlated functional status among segregating V segments, but an unknown experimental factor could not be excluded. Cytomegalovirus status was reported to be diagnosed by the classifier with high specificity and sensitivity in both the original and validation cohorts. The sequencing pipeline was judged likely to have produced a cluster of highly shared sequence variants as a technical artifact. In a later analysis, several top co-occurrence clusters were reported to appear linked to parvovirus B19, influenza, CMV and Epstein-Barr virus.

The cohort consisted of hundreds of healthy bone marrow donors. At the time of sampling, every cohort member was nominally healthy, though immune exposures that went unrecorded were likely present. The donor was CMV seronegative and was included in the group of hundreds of seronegative cohort members. A peripheral blood sample was collected from each donor, and TCR beta sequencing was performed on peripheral blood mononuclear cells. The Qiagen DNeasy Blood Extraction Kit was used to extract genomic DNA from the blood cell samples. The sequencing input was PBMCs. The receptor comes from a woman aged 30 to 39 in good health and CMV-seronegative.

The DNA sequence reads TGTGCCAGCAGCTCCCTTAATCGTGAGCAGTTCTTC. This sequence encodes CASSSLNREQFF. Here the chain combines TRBV5-4 and TRBJ2-1; a confident D gene designation cannot be given. The germline V gene (reference sequence) provides CDR1 SGHNT and CDR2 YYREEE. Trimming takes 3 bases from V and 9 bases from J, and the germline ends sit 10 bases apart. From the cysteine up to the phenylalanine, the CDR3 has a length of 12 residues. Just CDR3 DNA is preserved here, 36 bases in frame from base 1.